The 19 T cell receptor beta chains reported below all come from one sample, sequenced in a study of cytomegalovirus exposure and HLA in healthy donors. Both 60 Vbeta primers and 13 Jbeta primers went into the PCR. The protocol was immunoSEQ multiplex PCR, while the TCRdb copy is restricted to in-frame clones and leaves out a portion. This sample yields more than 140,000 clones, of which around 80% are seen a single time; about 5% belongs to the top ten. The sequenced sample was PBMCs. The source is a man younger than 45 in good health and CMV-seropositive.

This chain connects TRBV28 to TRBJ2-3; D uncertain. The CDR3 consists of 12 residues. Germline V CDR1 and CDR2: MDHEN, SYDVKM. The V end was cut by 5 bases, the J end by 6 bases, with 9 bases between. In DNA, the CDR3 is TGTGCCAGCAGTCCCCTACGTGATACGCAGTATTTT. Protein sequence: CASSPLRDTQYF.

The chain joins TRBV11-2 to TRBJ2-1; 8 positions agree with TRBD1. Germline V gives CDR1 SGHAT, CDR2 FQNNGV. CDR3 length equals 16 residues. V was clipped by 5 bases and J by 3 bases; unmatched bases: 9. The CDR3 DNA reads TGTGCCAGCAGCCTTACCGGGACAGGAATCTACAATGAGCAGTTCTTC. Its translation: CASSLTGTGIYNEQFF.

As concerns this clone: The sample has other DNA sequences that encode this CDR3 too. This chain connects TRBV5-8 to TRBJ1-3; D not resolved. There are 14 residues in the CDR3. Germline V gene lookup returns CDR1 SGHTS and CDR2 YDEGEE. Trimming shortened V by 4 bases and J by 0 bases, and 8 bases separated the two germline ends. CDR3 bases: TGTGCCAGCAGCCTAGAGTTCTCTGGAAACACCATATATTTT. This sequence encodes CASSLEFSGNTIYF. The full variable domain, its missing parts supplied by reference TRBV5-8 and TRBJ1-3, is EAGVTQSPTHLIKTRGQQATLRCSPISGHTSVYWYQQALGLGLQFLLWYDEGEERNRGNFPPRFSGRQFPNYSSELNVNALELEDSALYLCASSLEFSGNTIYFGEGSWLTVV.

This chain connects TRBV6-5 to TRBJ2-6; no definite D call. The CDR3 length is 16 residues. V was shortened by 2 bases and J by 3 bases, with 11 bases between the two germline ends. Germline CDR1 and CDR2: MNHEY and SVGAGI. CDR3 amino acids: CASSYTPRIGANVLTF. The DNA of the CDR3 is TGTGCCAGCAGTTACACCCCCAGAATTGGGGCCAACGTCCTGACTTTC.

The V call is TRBV7-9, the J call TRBJ1-1, with 9 bases that match TRBD1. The CDR3 totals 15 residues. J was trimmed by 3 bases and V by 5 bases; bases with no gene match: 7. From germline, CDR1 is SEHNR and CDR2 FQNEAQ (reference sequence). The CDR3: CASSHGTGLDTEAFF. CDR3 in DNA: TGTGCCAGCAGCCACGGGACAGGGCTTGACACTGAAGCTTTCTTT.

The CDR3 reads CASSQGQTYEQYF. For the CDR3, the DNA is TGTGCCAGCAGCCAAGGACAGACCTACGAGCAGTACTTC. The chain employs TRBV4-2 and TRBJ2-7, with D perhaps TRBD1 (5 bases). Germline CDR1 and CDR2: LGHNA and YNFKEQ. Deletions cut 1 base from V and 2 bases from J, with 6 bases between. This CDR3 is built from 13 residues.

The rearrangement uses TRBV28 and TRBJ1-6; D not certain. The V and J ends lost 1 base and 9 bases respectively, with 19 bases between them. Per germline, CDR1 MDHEN and CDR2 SYDVKM. The CDR3 consists of 17 residues. CDR3 sequence reads: CASSLFGGREAGSPLHF. CDR3 DNA sequence: TGTGCCAGCAGTTTATTTGGCGGGCGGGAGGCGGGTTCACCCCTCCACTTT. The whole variable domain, filled in from reference TRBV28 and TRBJ1-6, reads DVKVTQSSRYLVKRTGEKVFLECVQDMDHENMFWYRQDPGLGLRLIYFSYDVKMKEKGDIPEGYSVSREKKERFSLILESASTNQTSMYLCASSLFGGREAGSPLHFGNGTRLTVT.

The rearrangement links TRBV5-1 to TRBJ2-7; perhaps TRBD2 as D (5 bases). This CDR3 comprises 16 residues. The germline V gene has CDR1 SGHRS and CDR2 YFSETQ. V was shortened by 0 bases and J by 6 bases, with 19 bases between the two germline ends. CDR3 in DNA: TGCGCCAGCAGCTTGGGGTTCGGAGGTTCCCTCGGCGAGCAGTACTTC. Translated, it gives CASSLGFGGSLGEQYF.

DNA for the CDR3: TGTGCCAGCAGCCGGAGACAGGGGGAGACCCAGTACTTC. Translating gives CASSRRQGETQYF. The V and J genes are TRBV5-6 and TRBJ2-5; 8 bases agree with TRBD1. CDR3 length: 13 amino acids. V dropped 4 bases and J dropped 5; count of bases not matched to a gene: 4. Germline-derived CDR1 and CDR2 are SGHDT and YYEEEE.

This clone was recorded a few times. The rearrangement links TRBV7-2 to TRBJ2-1; D uncertain. The CDR3 is made up of 15 amino acids. Trimming cost V 5 bases and J 0 bases, with 11 bases left between them. The germline V gene has CDR1 SGHTA and CDR2 FQGNSA. The CDR3 reads CASSLERNSYNEQFF. CDR3 bases: TGTGCCAGCAGCCTTGAGCGTAACTCCTACAATGAGCAGTTCTTC. Based on the CDR3 plus reference TRBV7-2 and TRBJ2-1, the full variable domain is GAGVSQSPSNKVTEKGKDVELRCDPISGHTALYWYRQSLGQGLEFLIYFQGNSAPDKSGLPSDRFSAERTGGSVSTLTIQRTQQEDSAVYLCASSLERNSYNEQFFGPGTRLTVL.

This sequence joins TRBV18 and TRBJ1-3; TRBD1 agrees at 9 bases. CDR3 length equals 16 residues. V lost 3 bases, J lost 0 bases, and 3 bases stayed unmatched. From germline, CDR1 is KGHSH and CDR2 LQKENI. The chain's CDR3 is CASSPRDRDSGNTIYF. The CDR3 region has the DNA TGTGCCAGCTCACCCCGGGACAGGGACTCTGGAAACACCATATATTTT.

V and J are TRBV2 and TRBJ2-7, with D maybe TRBD1 (6 bases). V was shortened by 3 bases and J by 0 bases, with 12 bases between the two germline ends. The germline V gene has CDR1 SNHLY and CDR2 FYNNEI. The CDR3 has 15 residues. CDR3 sequence (DNA): TGTGCCAGCAGTGATGTGGGGGCCAGCTCCTACGAGCAGTACTTC. Protein product: CASSDVGASSYEQYF.

With regard to this clone: The identical CDR3 is also encoded by other nucleotide sequences in the sample. The gene calls are TRBV7-9 and TRBJ1-2; 8 bases match TRBD1. Germline CDR1 is SEHNR and CDR2 is FQNEAQ (reference sequence). This CDR3 has 14 amino acids. With 5 bases clipped from V and 7 bases from J, the junction kept 9 bases outside the gene matches. This CDR3 is CASSPGPRGLGYTF. Here the CDR3 DNA reads TGTGCCAGCAGCCCGGGCCCCAGGGGGCTTGGCTACACCTTC.

The J gene is TRBJ1-2, the V gene TRBV15; weak D call: TRBD1 (6 bases). The V gene's germline CDR1 is LNHNV and CDR2 YYDKDF (reference sequence). The V gene lost 0 bases and the J gene lost 8 bases, with 16 bases spanning the gap. This CDR3 contains 15 residues. The CDR3 is CATSRDSVRGGGYTF. The CDR3 bases are TGTGCCACCAGCAGAGATTCGGTCAGGGGCGGCGGCTACACCTTC.

Remarks on this clone: Other DNA sequences in the same sample also yield this CDR3. This rearrangement joins TRBV6-1 to TRBJ1-5; 8 bases are shared with TRBD1. This CDR3 region has 15 residues. Germline-derived CDR1 and CDR2 are MNHNS and SASEGT. Trimming took 6 bases from V and 3 from J; bases not matched to a gene: 7. CDR3 nucleotides: TGTGCCAGCAGAGAGCAGGGGGCTCTCAATCAGCCCCAGCATTTT. Its translation: CASREQGALNQPQHF.

As DNA, the CDR3 is TGTGCCAGCAGTTACTCGAGGGGAGGTCAGCCCCAGCATTTT. Its protein product is CASSYSRGGQPQHF. This chain uses TRBV6-5 with TRBJ1-5; D might be TRBD1 (5 bases). CDR1 and CDR2 from the germline V gene are MNHEY and SVGAGI. Between the trimmed V and J ends, which lost 0 bases and 6 bases, there was a span of 9 bases. There are 14 residues in the CDR3.

The V gene is TRBV11-2, the J gene TRBJ2-1; 12 bases align to TRBD2. Germline V gene lookup returns CDR1 SGHAT and CDR2 FQNNGV. The CDR3 totals 16 residues. The V gene end was trimmed by 1 base and the J gene end by 9 bases; junction bases not matched to a gene: 7. The CDR3 bases are TGTGCCAGCAGCTTAGGGCTAGCGGGAGGGCCGGGTGAGCAGTTCTTC. It encodes CASSLGLAGGPGEQFF.

V usage is TRBV4-1 and J usage is TRBJ2-5, with D tentatively TRBD2 (7 bases). Germline CDR1 MGHRA, CDR2 YSYEKL. The CDR3 is 15 residues long. V was cut by 1 base and J by 4 bases, with 13 bases left in between. The CDR3 is CASSQGRGGGETQYF. In nucleotides, the CDR3 is TGCGCCAGCAGCCAAGGTCGGGGAGGGGGAGAGACCCAGTACTTC.

The rearrangement uses TRBV6-1 and TRBJ2-2; no clear D gene. Trimming shortened V by 8 bases and J by 3 bases, and 7 bases separated the two germline ends. Germline CDR1 MNHNS, CDR2 SASEGT. CDR3 length equals 12 residues. The CDR3 here is CASAADTGELFF. The CDR3 region has the DNA TGTGCCAGCGCGGCGGACACCGGGGAGCTGTTTTTT.